This TCR beta chain is from a study of human T cells and chemical hapten exposure. About the research overall: Women made up most patients, who had alopecia areata, totalis or universalis.

This clonotype came up many times. Trimming shortened V by 3 bases and J by 7 bases, and 25 bases separated the two germline ends. This CDR3 region has 17 residues. The germline V gene encodes CDR1 DFQATT and CDR2 SNEGSKA (reference sequence). From the RACE reads, TCRdb called clonotypes with MiXCR, one entry per CDR3 protein. The sample records roughly 50,000 distinct CDR3 sequences, roughly 9.6% being singletons. Time point reported: patch test 1, 2 weeks after DPC sensitization. Described treatment: therapeutic diphenylcyclopropenone sensitization with weekly scalp DPC. Unseparated into fractions, whole blood served as the source from which total RNA was extracted. People who gave samples had alopecia, were 18 to 70 years old, and were suitable for DPC.

V usage is TRBV20-1 and J usage is TRBJ1-3, with D maybe TRBD1 (6 bases). The TCR sequence derives from a woman aged 35 to 49 with alopecia areata. Some clones in this sample may be carry-over from other donors' samples. The sequencing used whole blood, collected in connection with sensitization to the hapten diphenylcyclopropenone (DPC). In DNA, the CDR3 is TGCAGTGCTAGGAATCTGGGGACACTGTCAGAGGTGAACACCATATATTTT. Translated, it gives CSARNLGTLSEVNTIYF.